This section outlines one T cell receptor beta chain sequence together with its context. Its antigen is unidentified. The read halts 3 residues ahead of the CDR3 end, with the missing end drawn from the germline J gene. HPV was found by MY09/MY11 PCR and dot-blot genotyping. This specimen comes from a study of T cells in women clearing cervical HPV infection. Broader study findings: CIN3+ cases had significantly higher TCR repertoire richness than controls, but evenness did not differ. T-cell numbers per sample were unknown and may explain richness differences. Controls had more TRBV6-7 (0.16%) than cases (approximately 0.11%).

Profiling relied on immunoSEQ multiplex PCR, and the TCRdb table lists in-frame clones only, not all of them. The sample table includes 40,000 or so clones. This CDR3 is built from 15 residues. The germline gives CDR1 MDHEN, CDR2 SYDVKM. The V and J ends lost 1 base and 5 bases, in that order; junction bases with no gene match: 8. This chain links TRBV28 with TRBJ2-7, with 7 bases identical to TRBD1. The sample comprised blood buffy coat. The origin of this receptor is a woman between 18 and 69 years old with a cervical HPV16 infection that either progressed to CIN3+ or cleared (not recorded which). The CDR3 bases that were read are TGTGCCAGCAGTTTATTCGCAGGGGGAAAGAACGAG. Translating gives CASSLFAGGKNE. In full, the CDR3 reads CASSLFAGGKNEQYF.